The present TCR beta chain was sequenced within a study of blood T cell repertoires in COVID-19. About the research overall: There were acute and convalescent COVID-19 samples, and they came from the United States, Italy and Spain. PBMCs, B-cell-depleted T cells, or T cells provided the cDNA or gDNA that made up the material.

Trimming pared 3 bases from V and 4 bases from J, leaving 9 bases between. The CDR3 spans 13 residues. Study processing details: Estimates of nucleated cell counts were drawn from the amplification of reference gene primers. The assay was immunoSEQ multiplex PCR, and TCRdb's table has in-frame clones only and misses some. The V and J calls and the clone size are those of that table, but D and trimming were determined from the DNA. The data contain some 71,000 clones, 86% of them singletons. The chain carries TRBV12-3 or TRBV12-4 and TRBJ1-2; D is ambiguous. The sequence was obtained from a man aged 25 to 45 with acute or convalescent COVID-19. The sequencing input was peripheral blood. CDR3 in DNA: TGTGCCAGCAGTTTGGAGGGAGGCTATGGCTACACCTTC. This encodes CASSLEGGYGYTF.